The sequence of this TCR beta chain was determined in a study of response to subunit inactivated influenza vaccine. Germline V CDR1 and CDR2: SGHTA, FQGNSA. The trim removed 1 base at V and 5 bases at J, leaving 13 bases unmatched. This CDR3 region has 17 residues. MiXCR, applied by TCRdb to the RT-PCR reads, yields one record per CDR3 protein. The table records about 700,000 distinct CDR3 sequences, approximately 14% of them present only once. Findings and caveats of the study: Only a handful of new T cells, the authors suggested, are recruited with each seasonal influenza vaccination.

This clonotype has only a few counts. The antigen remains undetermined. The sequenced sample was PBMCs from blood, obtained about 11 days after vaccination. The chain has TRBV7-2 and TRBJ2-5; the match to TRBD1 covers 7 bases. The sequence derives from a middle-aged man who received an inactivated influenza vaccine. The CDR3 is CASSLGEGQTSGETQYF. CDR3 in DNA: TGTGCCAGCAGCTTAGGTGAGGGACAGACCTCCGGCGAGACCCAGTACTTC.